This T cell receptor (beta chain) emerged from a study of T cell responses to AZD1222 COVID-19 vaccine. The assay was immunoSEQ multiplex PCR, and TCRdb's table has in-frame clones only and misses some. Here the sample spans some 130,000 clones, 80% to 90% being singletons. With regard to this clone: Its specificity is unknown.

Study-wide points: At baseline, just six or seven AZD1222 recipients tested seropositive. Receipt of two AZD1222 doses was followed by a rise in Spike-specific TCR breadth and depth.

Germline values: CDR1 GTSNPN, CDR2 SVGIG (reference sequence). V was shortened by 6 bases and J by 0 bases, with 12 bases between the two germline ends. The CDR3 totals 13 residues. The sequence was collected from an adult in good health. This chain uses TRBV30 with TRBJ2-7, with D possibly matching TRBD2 (6 bases). Source: peripheral blood, taken on day 0 of MenACWY control vaccination. CDR3 amino acids: CACRDFSSYEQYF. CDR3 DNA sequence: TGTGCCTGCCGGGACTTTAGCTCCTACGAGCAGTACTTC.